The sequence of this TCR beta chain was determined in a study of shared clonotypes between healthy human individuals. Study-wide points: A few donors had roughly 5.2% of their naive CD4 clonotypes in common.

The donor cohort consisted entirely of Caucasian adults residing in Nashville, Tennessee. Notes on this clone: The antigen remains unidentified.

The deep-level immunoSEQ assay was used. Repertoires were generated with immunoSEQ multiplex PCR, while TCRdb's copy carries only in-frame clones and drops some. This table has under 200,000 clones, approximately 92% appearing once. The germline CDR1 and CDR2 sequences are SEHNR and FQNEAQ (reference sequence). The CDR3 has 13 residues. V trimming: 8 bases; J trimming: 6 bases; junction bases outside the gene matches: 7. The sequence was obtained from a woman in her twenties or thirties in good health. The chain links TRBV7-9 to TRBJ2-1; 7 nucleotides align to TRBD2. Sequencing was done on a sample of naive CD4+ T cells sorted from blood. Subset denoted: CD45RA+ positively selected. The CDR3 DNA reads TGTGCCAGCCAGCGGGGACCACCCAATGAGCAGTTCTTC. Its translation: CASQRGPPNEQFF.